These 21 T cell receptor beta chains share one sample of origin, sequenced in a study of OX40 agonist ivuxolimab in advanced cancers. Measured with immunoSEQ multiplex PCR; TCRdb has only the in-frame clones, and not every one. The sample holds over 75,000 clones, approximately 90% seen once. This specimen was CD4+ or CD8+ T cells sorted from blood, taken in a trial of the OX40 agonist ivuxolimab. All receptors come from an adult with an advanced solid tumor such as melanoma, head and neck, liver or kidney cancer.

This chain links TRBV7-2 with TRBJ1-3; D uncertain. Germline-derived CDR1 and CDR2 are SGHTA and FQGNSA. CDR3 length equals 15 residues. V was clipped by 1 base and J by 4 bases, with 11 bases between them. DNA for the CDR3: TGTGCCAGCAGCTTAGTCACCAGCTCCGGAAACACCATATATTTT. It specifies CASSLVTSSGNTIYF.

The V call is TRBV7-2, the J call TRBJ1-1; D not certain. CDR3 length: 12 amino acids. The V and J ends lost 3 bases and 5 bases respectively, with 7 bases between them. The germline V gene encodes CDR1 SGHTA and CDR2 FQGNSA. This CDR3 reads CASSFSRTEAFF. CDR3 coding DNA: TGTGCCAGCAGCTTTTCGCGAACTGAAGCTTTCTTT.

The chain combines TRBV27 with TRBJ2-5, with D unclear. The CDR3 contains 14 residues. CDR1 is MNHEY, CDR2 SMNVEV, per germline (reference sequence). V was trimmed by 0 bases and J by 2 bases, leaving 7 bases between them. The CDR3 nucleotides are TGTGCCAGCAGTTTATCCCGGGCGCAAGAGACCCAGTACTTC. Translated, it gives CASSLSRAQETQYF.

J is TRBJ2-2 and V is TRBV7-9; 7 positions match TRBD1. The CDR3 spans 18 residues. Germline loops: CDR1 SEHNR, CDR2 FQNEAQ (reference sequence). The J segment lost 3 bases and the V segment lost 5 bases, leaving 15 bases of the junction unmatched. The CDR3 loop is CASSMRPGQLSYTGELFF. The CDR3 DNA reads as TGTGCCAGCAGCATGCGCCCGGGACAGCTATCCTACACCGGGGAGCTGTTTTTT.

This clone was observed a single time. V is TRBV7-9 and J is TRBJ2-1; D not resolved. V gave up 0 bases and J gave up 5 bases, with 11 bases separating them. In germline, CDR1 is SEHNR, CDR2 FQNEAQ (reference sequence). The CDR3 totals 15 residues. CDR3 sequence (DNA): TGTGCCAGCAGCTTAGCGTGGGATATAGACAATGAGCAGTTCTTC. It is translated as CASSLAWDIDNEQFF.

The chain joins TRBV28 to TRBJ1-1; no firm D call. This CDR3 is 14 amino acids long. V was pared by 5 bases and J by 5 bases, with 15 bases between. Germline V lookup: CDR1 MDHEN, CDR2 SYDVKM. Written as DNA, the CDR3 is TGTGCCAGCAGTCCTCCGGCAAAGGGAACTGAAGCTTTCTTT. Amino acids: CASSPPAKGTEAFF.

The V call is TRBV7-9, the J call TRBJ2-5, with 9 bases lining up with TRBD1. The germline gives CDR1 SEHNR, CDR2 FQNEAQ (reference sequence). Trimming at V came to 5 bases and at J to 5 bases, leaving 9 bases not matched to a gene. The CDR3 has 15 residues. The CDR3 DNA reads as TGTGCCAGCAGCAAGCGGGACAGGGTAGGGGAGACCCAGTACTTC. Protein: CASSKRDRVGETQYF.

This clone is a singleton in its sample. The rearrangement links TRBV6-5 to TRBJ1-5; tentative D call: TRBD1 (5 bases). Deletions cut 4 bases from V and 3 bases from J, with 10 bases between. Germline CDR1 and CDR2: MNHEY and SVGAGI. The CDR3 extends over 14 amino acids. CDR3 nucleotide sequence: TGTGCCAGCAGTTCACCCAGGGACAATCAGCCCCAGCATTTT. Encoded protein: CASSSPRDNQPQHF.

The rearrangement uses TRBV7-8 and TRBJ1-1, with TRBD1 as a possible D gene (6 bases). Germline V gene data show CDR1 as SGHVS and CDR2 as FQNEAQ. V dropped 2 bases and J dropped 7 bases, with 20 bases sitting between them. This CDR3 has 16 residues. CDR3 sequence: CASSLRLYGGQGEAFF. Written as DNA, the CDR3 is TGTGCCAGCAGCTTAAGGCTGTATGGGGGGCAGGGTGAAGCTTTCTTT.

In nucleotides, the CDR3 is TGTGCCAGCAGCTTGAGGACAGGGGAGAGAGCTTTCTTT. Amino acid sequence: CASSLRTGERAFF. V and J are TRBV5-6 and TRBJ1-1, with 9 bases lining up with TRBD1. The CDR3 length is 13 residues. V was clipped by 1 base and J by 10 bases; unmatched bases: 5. Germline-derived CDR1 and CDR2 are SGHDT and YYEEEE.

V is TRBV11-2 and J is TRBJ2-3; 14 bases are a match to TRBD2. V gave up 4 bases and J gave up 5 bases; unmatched junction bases: 14. This CDR3 comprises 19 residues. Germline V gene sequence: CDR1 SGHAT, CDR2 FQNNGV. CDR3: CASSSSSGLAGGWGDTQYF. The CDR3 DNA is TGTGCCAGCAGCTCCTCGTCCGGACTAGCGGGAGGTTGGGGAGATACGCAGTATTTT.

The rearrangement links TRBV21-1 to TRBJ2-6; no DNA check was done on the table's D call, TRBD2. TRBV21-1 is listed as a pseudogene. This CDR3 spans 18 amino acids. CDR3 nucleotide sequence: TGTGCCAGCAGCAAAGCGCGGGAGGGGAAGGCTGGGGCCAACGTCCTGACTTTC. Its translation is CASSKAREGKAGANVLTF.

This clone has only one observation. The rearrangement joins TRBV28 to TRBJ2-6; possibly TRBD1 for D (5 bases). The germline gives CDR1 MDHEN, CDR2 SYDVKM. The CDR3 is 16 amino acids. The ends were cut back, 3 bases at V and 0 bases at J, with 9 bases in the middle. The CDR3 DNA sequence: TGTGCCAGCAGTTTGACAGCAAGCTCTGGGGCCAACGTCCTGACTTTC. Amino acid sequence: CASSLTASSGANVLTF.

The chain uses TRBV27 and TRBJ2-6, with D possibly called TRBD1 or TRBD2 (9 bases each). The germline V gene has CDR1 MNHEY and CDR2 SMNVEV (reference sequence). The CDR3 length is 18 residues. The ends were cut back, 6 bases at V and 1 base at J, with 19 bases in the middle. The chain's CDR3 is CASSLAGQGFSGANVLTF. The CDR3 DNA is TGTGCCAGCAGCCTAGCGGGACAGGGATTTTCTGGGGCCAACGTCCTGACTTTC. Full variable domain (missing parts from reference TRBV27 and TRBJ2-6): EAQVTQNPRYLITVTGKKLTVTCSQNMNHEYMSWYRQDPGLGLRQIYYSMNVEVTDKGDVPEGYKVSRKEKRNFPLILESPSPNQTSLYFCASSLAGQGFSGANVLTFGAGSRLTVL.

The rearrangement links TRBV7-9 to TRBJ2-7; D unresolved. V lost 5 bases, J lost 7 bases, and 9 bases lay in between. From germline, CDR1 is SEHNR and CDR2 FQNEAQ (reference sequence). This CDR3 is built from 11 residues. The CDR3 region has the DNA TGTGCCAGCAGCCTATACGTGGAGCAGTACTTC. Protein sequence: CASSLYVEQYF.

This rearrangement joins TRBV11-2 to TRBJ2-7; D ambiguous. The CDR3 is 15 residues long. Germline V gives CDR1 SGHAT, CDR2 FQNNGV. V lost 0 bases to trimming and J lost 5 bases, with 14 bases between them. Here the CDR3 reads CASSLELHPLDEQYF. DNA of the CDR3: TGTGCCAGCAGCTTAGAGCTACATCCACTCGACGAGCAGTACTTC.

The chain recombines TRBV10-3 with TRBJ2-7, with 15 bases identical to TRBD2. The CDR3 is made up of 13 amino acids. V shed 10 bases, J shed 5 bases, and the junction held 3 bases outside the gene matches. From germline, CDR1 is ENHRY and CDR2 SYGVKD. The CDR3 coding sequence is TGTGCCAGCGGACTAGCGGGAGGGAACGAGCAGTACTTC. This translates into CASGLAGGNEQYF.

The rearrangement joins TRBV2 to TRBJ2-1; unclear D gene. The CDR3 is 15 amino acids. V was trimmed by 3 bases and J by 0 bases, leaving 9 bases between them. Germline CDR1 reads SNHLY; CDR2 reads FYNNEI. CDR3: CASSETRPSYNEQFF. The CDR3 nucleotides are TGTGCCAGCAGTGAGACTCGCCCCTCCTACAATGAGCAGTTCTTC.

This chain uses TRBV4-1 with TRBJ2-7; 10 bases are a match to TRBD2. Germline CDR1 is MGHRA and CDR2 is YSYEKL. V lost 8 bases to trimming and J lost 0 bases; unmatched junction nucleotides: 10. The CDR3 extends over 16 amino acids. CDR3 sequence: CASSRRLAGDSYEQYF. The CDR3 coding sequence is TGCGCCAGCTCCCGACGGCTAGCGGGAGACTCCTACGAGCAGTACTTC.

The chain combines TRBV4-2 with TRBJ1-2; 9 bases line up with TRBD1. Germline V gives CDR1 LGHNA, CDR2 YNFKEQ. This CDR3 is built from 16 residues. After removal of 0 bases from V and 2 bases from J, the junction contained 4 bases not matched to a gene. CDR3 sequence reads: CASSQDIGTGNYGYTF. CDR3 nucleotide sequence: TGTGCCAGCAGCCAAGATATAGGGACAGGGAACTATGGCTACACCTTC.

The CDR3 region has the DNA TGTGCCAGCTCACCCGGACAGTCTAGCACAGATACGCAGTATTTT. This gives the protein CASSPGQSSTDTQYF. The J gene is TRBJ2-3, the V gene TRBV18; tentative D call: TRBD1 (6 bases). The CDR3 spans 15 residues. Trimming took 3 bases from V and 0 from J, leaving 10 bases between them. Germline loops: CDR1 KGHSH, CDR2 LQKENI.